Below, 24 T cell receptor beta chains from the same sample are listed, as sequenced in a study of T cells after yellow fever vaccination (dated by TCRdb to the late 2010s). The library was built by means of 5' RACE. Sequencer: Illumina NovaSeq 6000. The public reads were quality trimmed at Q25 with fastp and then assembled into clones with MiXCR by TCRdb, keeping productive beta chains. For every CDR3 protein sequence, its rows merge into one entry that carries the most common genes and DNA. Counted in this sample were 150,000 to 200,000 distinct CDR3 sequences; approximately 9.9% of them appeared once. The ten largest clones take up just over 35% of the sample. Read against the paper, the sample's treatment or condition label means: live attenuated yellow fever vaccine strain. Specimen: CD8+ T cells sorted from PBMCs, collected 15 days after the yellow fever booster vaccination. All receptors derive from a man between 18 and 35 years old who received the YFV17D yellow fever vaccine.

The chain recombines TRBV5-4 with TRBJ2-4; the D call may be TRBD1 or TRBD2 (5 bases each). Germline-derived CDR1 and CDR2 are SGHNT and YYREEE (reference sequence). Deletions cut 0 bases from V and 5 bases from J, with 6 bases between. CDR3 length equals 13 residues. CDR3 protein: CASSLGGQNIQYF. In nucleotides, the CDR3 is TGTGCCAGCAGCTTGGGGGGACAAAACATTCAGTACTTC.

A few counts support this clonotype. The rearrangement uses TRBV20-1 and TRBJ1-3; 10 nucleotides match TRBD1. CDR3 length: 15 amino acids. In germline, CDR1 is DFQATT, CDR2 SNEGSKA (reference sequence). The trim removed 6 bases at V and 0 bases at J, leaving 5 bases unmatched. The DNA for the CDR3 is TGCAGTGCGAGGGACAGGGGACCCTCTGGAAACACCATATATTTT. Encoded protein: CSARDRGPSGNTIYF.

This clonotype has more than one count but fewer than ten. The chain is built from TRBV6-5 and TRBJ1-1, with D perhaps TRBD1 (5 bases). Germline CDR1 and CDR2: MNHEY and SVGAGI. The V gene lost 5 bases and the J gene lost 6 bases, with 16 bases spanning the gap. CDR3 length: 14 residues. CDR3 sequence (DNA): TGTGCCAGCAGTATACTCGCAGCCAGGGCTGAAGCTTTCTTT. Protein product: CASSILAARAEAFF.

This clonotype has more than one count but fewer than ten. This chain connects TRBV4-1 to TRBJ2-5; D remains ambiguous. The V and J ends lost 4 bases and 0 bases respectively, with 9 bases between them. CDR3 size: 14 residues. Germline lookup yields CDR1 MGHRA and CDR2 YSYEKL. The CDR3 nucleotides are TGCGCCAGCAGCCGCTACACCAACCAAGAGACCCAGTACTTC. It is translated as CASSRYTNQETQYF.

This chain uses TRBV5-8 with TRBJ2-7; D call uncertain. The germline CDR1 and CDR2 sequences are SGHTS and YDEGEE. The CDR3 sequence is 8 residues long. CDR3 loop: CASSFRDV. CDR3 nucleotides: TGTGCCAGCAGCTTCCGCGACGTC.

This clonotype has ten or more counts. The chain uses TRBV7-3 and TRBJ2-1; D unresolved. In germline, CDR1 is SGHTA, CDR2 FQGTGA. CDR3 size: 14 residues. Deletions cut 4 bases from V and 0 bases from J, with 7 bases between. CDR3 sequence reads: CASSWASSYNEQFF. The CDR3 region has the DNA TGTGCCAGCAGCTGGGCAAGCTCCTACAATGAGCAGTTCTTC.

This clonotype has a handful of counts. The chain employs TRBV9 and TRBJ2-1; D remains unclear. The ends were cut back, 1 base at V and 2 bases at J, with 16 bases in the middle. Germline V CDR1 and CDR2: SGDLS, YYNGEE. The CDR3 spans 17 residues. The CDR3 loop reads CASSVTSTDHAYNEQFF. The CDR3 nucleotides are TGTGCCAGCAGCGTAACATCCACCGATCATGCCTACAATGAGCAGTTCTTC.

This clonotype was picked up a small number of times. The rearrangement links TRBV5-6 to TRBJ2-2, with D possibly matching TRBD2 (5 bases). The CDR3 runs 16 residues. Trimming took 5 bases from V and 1 from J, leaving 15 bases between them. Germline-derived CDR1 and CDR2 are SGHDT and YYEEEE. The CDR3 sequence is CASSPLLRENTGELFF. The DNA of the CDR3 is TGTGCCAGCAGTCCCCTCTTGAGGGAGAACACCGGGGAGCTGTTTTTT.

This clonotype was detected only a few times. The CDR3 sequence is CASRQLAKNIQYF. In DNA, the CDR3 is TGTGCCAGCAGACAGCTAGCCAAAAACATTCAGTACTTC. The chain couples TRBV6-2 or TRBV6-3 to TRBJ2-4; unclear D gene. The germline V gene encodes CDR1 MNHEY and CDR2 SVGEGT. CDR3 size: 13 residues. V was clipped by 6 bases and J by 0 bases, with 6 bases between them.

This clonotype turned up a few times. The chain couples TRBV20-1 to TRBJ1-1, with no clear D. Germline V CDR1 and CDR2: DFQATT, SNEGSKA (reference sequence). Trimming took 6 bases from V and 1 from J, leaving 15 bases between them. The CDR3 is 14 amino acids. CDR3 amino acids: CSARPNGRNTEAFF. DNA of the CDR3: TGCAGTGCCCGCCCCAACGGACGGAACACTGAAGCTTTCTTT.

The chain joins TRBV7-9 to TRBJ2-2; D call uncertain. This CDR3 is 14 amino acids long. From germline, CDR1 is SEHNR and CDR2 FQNEAQ (reference sequence). Trimming took 2 bases from V and 1 from J, leaving 5 bases between them. The CDR3 sequence: CASSLTWNTGELFF. The CDR3 DNA reads TGTGCCAGCAGCTTAACGTGGAACACCGGGGAGCTGTTTTTT.

The table lists this clonotype with a few counts. The chain uses TRBV5-1 and TRBJ2-6; D ambiguous. Germline-derived CDR1 and CDR2 are SGHRS and YFSETQ. Trimming took 6 bases from V and 0 from J, leaving 13 bases between them. This CDR3 spans 16 amino acids. The CDR3 sequence is CASNPGPSSGANVLTF. The CDR3 bases are TGCGCCAGCAACCCCGGCCCAAGCTCTGGGGCCAACGTCCTGACTTTC.

This clonotype has only a few counts. The CDR3 sequence: CASSLRPRYEQYF. As DNA, the CDR3 is TGTGCCAGCAGCTTACGTCCCCGTTACGAGCAGTACTTC. The chain is built from TRBV7-8 and TRBJ2-7; D is uncertain. The V gene lost 2 bases and the J gene lost 4 bases, with 9 bases spanning the gap. This CDR3 has 13 amino acids. The germline V gene has CDR1 SGHVS and CDR2 FQNEAQ.

In its sample, this clonotype was seen a few times. The rearrangement joins TRBV1 to TRBJ2-7; the D segment call TRBD2 is taken from the table without a DNA check. TRBV1 is a known pseudogene. The CDR3 is 15 amino acids. CDR3 DNA sequence: TGCACCAGCAGCGAGCCCTCCAGCGGCACCAACGAGCAGTACGTC. This codes for CTSSEPSSGTNEQYV.

This chain connects TRBV4-1 to TRBJ1-1; no clear D. V dropped 1 base and J dropped 4 bases, with 13 bases sitting between them. In germline, CDR1 is MGHRA, CDR2 YSYEKL. The CDR3 covers 15 residues. The CDR3 spells CASSQARRVGTEAFF. CDR3 nucleotides: TGCGCCAGCAGCCAAGCCAGAAGGGTGGGCACTGAAGCTTTCTTT.

The genes are TRBV28 and TRBJ2-3; unclear D gene. Germline-derived CDR1 and CDR2 are MDHEN and SYDVKM. The CDR3 covers 12 residues. V lost 3 bases, J lost 5 bases, and 6 bases lay in between. The CDR3 DNA is TGTGCCAGCAGTTTTGCCGGAGATACGCAGTATTTT. It is translated as CASSFAGDTQYF.

The rearrangement uses TRBV3-1 and TRBJ2-5; 12 nucleotides line up with TRBD2. The germline gives CDR1 LGHDT, CDR2 YNNKEL (reference sequence). Germline trimming cut 0 bases from V and 5 bases from J; bases unmatched to any gene: 10. The CDR3 loop spans 18 amino acids. CDR3 DNA sequence: TGTGCCAGCAGCCAAGATCACCGCCGGACTAGCGGGGACGAGACCCAGTACTTC. This translates into CASSQDHRRTSGDETQYF.

This clonotype was picked up a small number of times. The chain joins TRBV29-1 to TRBJ2-5, with 9 positions matching TRBD1. V was pared by 4 bases and J by 4 bases, with 7 bases of the junction left unmatched. This CDR3 contains 14 residues. The V gene's germline CDR1 is SQVTM and CDR2 ANQGSEA. CDR3 region: CSVGGTGKSETQYF. Written as DNA, the CDR3 is TGCAGCGTTGGCGGGACAGGGAAATCAGAGACCCAGTACTTC.

A few counts support this clonotype. The rearrangement uses TRBV4-1 and TRBJ2-1, with 7 bases that match TRBD2. Germline lookup yields CDR1 MGHRA and CDR2 YSYEKL. The CDR3 sequence is 16 residues long. V dropped 0 bases and J dropped 4; count of bases not matched to a gene: 6. The CDR3 here is CASSQDPSGEYNEQFF. CDR3 coding DNA: TGCGCCAGCAGCCAAGATCCCAGCGGGGAATACAATGAGCAGTTCTTC.

The V and J genes are TRBV7-9 and TRBJ1-2, with D possibly TRBD1 on 6 matching bases. V lost 4 bases and J 3 bases, leaving 18 bases between the germline ends. This CDR3 spans 16 amino acids. Germline V gene sequence: CDR1 SEHNR, CDR2 FQNEAQ (reference sequence). The CDR3 loop reads CASSSTRTKGDYGYTF. In DNA form, the CDR3 reads TGTGCCAGCAGCTCCACCCGGACGAAGGGGGACTATGGCTACACCTTC.

The chain employs TRBV7-9 and TRBJ2-1; 11 positions match TRBD2. The V segment lost 4 bases and the J segment 0 bases; nucleotides outside the gene matches: 8. Germline V gene data show CDR1 as SEHNR and CDR2 as FQNEAQ (reference sequence). This CDR3 has 18 amino acids. CDR3 nucleotide sequence: TGTGCCAGCAGCTCCGGGACTAGCGGCGGGCCCTCCTACAATGAGCAGTTCTTC. This translates into CASSSGTSGGPSYNEQFF.

There are a few counts of this clonotype. The chain recombines TRBV12-3 or TRBV12-4 with TRBJ2-5; D may be TRBD1 or TRBD2 (6 bases each). The CDR3 loop spans 14 amino acids. V was shortened by 6 bases and J by 5 bases, with 16 bases between the two germline ends. For the CDR3, the DNA is TGTGCCAGCAGATTGCAACTAGGGGGGGAGACCCAGTACTTC. Its translation is CASRLQLGGETQYF.

This clonotype showed up just a few times. The chain employs TRBV4-1 and TRBJ1-1, with D tentatively TRBD1 (5 bases). V lost 3 bases, J lost 1 base, and 9 bases lay in between. Germline loops: CDR1 MGHRA, CDR2 YSYEKL. There are 14 residues in the CDR3. The CDR3 sequence is CASSHTTANTEAFF. DNA for the CDR3: TGCGCCAGCAGCCACACGACAGCGAACACTGAAGCTTTCTTT.

At least ten counts were recorded for this clonotype. V is TRBV7-9 and J is TRBJ1-4; no clear D gene. The V gene's germline CDR1 is SEHNR and CDR2 FQNEAQ (reference sequence). Trimming took off 8 bases at V and 0 bases at J, with 7 bases between the two ends. This CDR3 is built from 13 residues. The CDR3 DNA sequence: TGTGCCAGCCGGCTTGCAACTAATGAAAAACTGTTTTTT. Translated, it gives CASRLATNEKLFF.